The 19 T cell receptor beta chains below all came from one sample that was sequenced in a study of blood T cells in healthy people across ages. A second PCR of 7 to 11 cycles used a sample-barcoded 5' primer and a J-beta primer mix. Each CDR3 protein gets one entry after TCRdb re-called the 5' RACE reads with MiXCR. The table has about 780,000 distinct CDR3 sequences, about 45% seen once. The specimen sequenced was blood. These receptor sequences come from a man at least 80 years old in good health.

This clonotype was seen a handful of times. V and J are TRBV12-3 or TRBV12-4 and TRBJ2-7, with TRBD2 identical over 14 bases. The V and J ends lost 6 bases and 2 bases, in that order; junction bases with no gene match: 6. This CDR3 comprises 16 residues. CDR3 protein: CASSPGLAGAAYEQYF. The CDR3 coding sequence is TGTGCCAGCAGCCCGGGACTAGCGGGGGCCGCCTACGAGCAGTACTTC.

DNA of the CDR3: TGTGCCAGCAGCTTAGTCCCCGACGTGCCCGAGCAGTACTTC. This translates into CASSLVPDVPEQYF. V is TRBV7-2 and J is TRBJ2-7; D gene ambiguous. Germline CDR1 reads SGHTA; CDR2 reads FQGNSA. V was shortened by 1 base and J by 6 bases, with 13 bases between the two germline ends. CDR3 length equals 14 residues.

The gene calls are TRBV7-9 and TRBJ1-2; TRBD1 agrees at 7 bases. CDR1 and CDR2 from the germline V gene are SEHNR and FQNEAQ (reference sequence). This CDR3 is 17 amino acids long. J lost 1 base, V lost 5 bases, and 13 bases had no gene match. The CDR3 DNA sequence: TGTGCCAGCAGCAAATTGGGAACCGGGACAGATAACTATGGCTACACCTTC. Residues: CASSKLGTGTDNYGYTF.

The V call is TRBV20-1, the J call TRBJ2-3; the D is unclear. V gave up 4 bases and J gave up 0 bases, with 8 bases separating them. Per germline, CDR1 DFQATT and CDR2 SNEGSKA (reference sequence). The CDR3 has 13 amino acids. For the CDR3, the DNA is TGCAGTGCTACCATTGGAAGCACAGATACGCAGTATTTT. This translates into CSATIGSTDTQYF.

This chain's CDR3 is CASSRRGDRGETQYF. The CDR3 region has the DNA TGTGCCAGCAGTCGACGCGGGGACAGGGGAGAGACCCAGTACTTC. The genes are TRBV6-5 and TRBJ2-7; TRBD1 aligns across 10 bases. The DNA end is a closer match to TRBJ2-5, so the J assignment may be wrong. The CDR3 sequence is 15 residues long. Germline V CDR1 and CDR2: MNHEY, SVGAGI.

The chain has TRBV12-3 or TRBV12-4 and TRBJ2-3; 9 positions agree with TRBD2. Unmatched junction bases numbered 3, after V lost 3 bases and J lost 5 bases. The CDR3 is 14 amino acids. This CDR3 reads CASSFAGGQDTQYF. The CDR3 nucleotides are TGTGCCAGCAGTTTTGCGGGAGGGCAAGATACGCAGTATTTT.

The genes are TRBV28 and TRBJ2-7; TRBD2 is a possible D gene (6 bases). The CDR3 runs 15 residues. Germline V CDR1 and CDR2: MDHEN, SYDVKM. Trimming left V 3 bases short and J 3 bases short, with 15 bases between. As DNA, the CDR3 is TGTGCCAGCAGTTTCCTGGGACGGGAGCTCTACGAGCAGTACTTC. Encoded protein: CASSFLGRELYEQYF.

The chain joins TRBV3-1 to TRBJ2-2; 8 bases map to TRBD2. Trimming took 4 bases from V and 7 from J; bases not matched to a gene: 8. The CDR3 loop spans 15 amino acids. The germline V gene has CDR1 LGHDT and CDR2 YNNKEL (reference sequence). CDR3 DNA: TGTGCCAGCAGCCTTGGACTAGCCGGGGTCGGGGAGCTGTTTTTT. Amino acids: CASSLGLAGVGELFF.

The CDR3 loop reads CASSLVQGSGELFF. CDR3 coding DNA: TGTGCCAGCAGCTTAGTTCAAGGGAGCGGGGAGCTGTTTTTT. V gene TRBV7-2 combines with J gene TRBJ2-2; D may be TRBD2 (5 bases). Trimming cost V 1 base and J 7 bases, with 10 bases left between them. The CDR3 has 14 residues. Germline CDR1 reads SGHTA; CDR2 reads FQGNSA.

This clonotype was seen a handful of times. This chain links TRBV6-2 or TRBV6-3 with TRBJ2-3; D not resolved. Germline loops: CDR1 MNHEY, CDR2 SVGEGT. Trimming took off 0 bases at V and 4 bases at J, with 11 bases between the two ends. The CDR3 is 15 residues long. The CDR3 is CASSYSSFGADTQYF. In DNA form, the CDR3 reads TGTGCCAGCAGTTACTCGAGCTTTGGGGCAGATACGCAGTATTTT.

There are many counts of this clonotype. The CDR3: CASSQETGGPITEQYF. CDR3 nucleotide sequence: TGTGCCAGCAGCCAAGAGACGGGAGGGCCGATAACCGAGCAGTACTTC. The V gene is TRBV3-1, the J gene TRBJ2-7; 8 bases fit TRBD2. The CDR3 length is 16 residues. V shed 0 bases, J shed 6 bases, and the junction held 10 bases outside the gene matches. The germline CDR1 and CDR2 sequences are LGHDT and YNNKEL (reference sequence).

V and J are TRBV28 and TRBJ1-4, with TRBD1 as a possible D gene (5 bases). The V end lost 10 bases, the J end lost 4 bases, and 13 bases lay between the germline ends. Germline values: CDR1 MDHEN, CDR2 SYDVKM. The CDR3 runs to 13 residues. The CDR3 nucleotides are TGTGCCACCCGACCGGGACTTAATGAAAAACTGTTTTTT. This translates into CATRPGLNEKLFF.

The rearrangement uses TRBV6-2 or TRBV6-3 and TRBJ2-5; 7 nucleotides align to TRBD1. This CDR3 contains 18 residues. The germline CDR1 and CDR2 sequences are MNHEY and SVGEGT. The V gene end was trimmed by 2 bases and the J gene end by 11 bases; junction bases not matched to a gene: 23. CDR3 loop: CASSYPPSGTVRGNEQYF. In nucleotides, the CDR3 is TGTGCCAGCAGTTACCCACCTTCCGGGACAGTGAGGGGCAATGAGCAGTACTTC.

As regards this clonotype: The CDR3 carries no conserved terminal phenylalanine or tryptophan, so it likely arises from a read error. The chain combines TRBV6-2 or TRBV6-3 with TRBJ2-7; no clear D gene. The CDR3 extends over 14 amino acids. Trimming stripped 2 bases from V and 0 bases from J, with 8 bases between. Looked up from germline, CDR1 is MNHEY and CDR2 is SVGEGT. CDR3 sequence: CASSYRDGSYEQYL. The CDR3 region has the DNA TGTGCCAGCAGTTACCGAGACGGCTCCTACGAGCAGTACCTC.

This chain links TRBV12-3 or TRBV12-4 with TRBJ2-1; the match to TRBD2 covers 10 bases. The DNA end is a closer match to TRBJ2-7, so the J assignment may be wrong. The CDR3 loop spans 18 amino acids. This chain's CDR3 is CASSPRGLAFSSYNEQYF. The DNA of the CDR3 is TGTGCCAGCAGTCCTAGGGGACTAGCGTTCAGCTCCTACAATGAGCAGTACTTC.

V is TRBV27 and J is TRBJ2-5; 14 bases match TRBD2. V dropped 8 bases and J dropped 1; count of bases not matched to a gene: 3. The CDR3 is made up of 15 amino acids. Germline CDR1 is MNHEY and CDR2 is SMNVEV (reference sequence). The chain's CDR3 is CASGGTSGSQETQYF. CDR3 in DNA: TGTGCCAGCGGGGGGACTAGCGGGAGCCAAGAGACCCAGTACTTC.

This clonotype has a handful of counts. A much larger clone sits a single nucleotide away, making a read error possible. J is TRBJ2-5 and V is TRBV24-1, with D uncertain. Deletions cut 1 base from V and 11 bases from J, with 7 bases between. The CDR3 is 11 residues long. The germline CDR1 and CDR2 sequences are KGHDR and SFDVKD. The CDR3 sequence is CATSDFNEQYF. The CDR3 DNA is TGTGCCACCAGTGATTTCAATGAGCAGTACTTC.

This clonotype was recorded once. At one of its ends the junction is not consistent with the germline gene, which may arise from a read error. The chain's CDR3 is CASSGDGNQPRHF. Here the CDR3 DNA reads TGTGCCAGCAGTGGGGACGGAAATCAGCCCCGGCATTTT. This chain joins TRBV2 and TRBJ1-5, with D perhaps matching TRBD1 (5 bases). CDR1 and CDR2 (germline): SNHLY, FYNNEI. CDR3 length equals 13 residues.

This chain joins TRBV27 and TRBJ1-5; a possible D gene is TRBD1 (5 bases). V lost 3 bases and J 5 bases, leaving 14 bases between the germline ends. Germline CDR1 reads MNHEY; CDR2 reads SMNVEV (reference sequence). The CDR3 contains 15 residues. The CDR3 loop reads CASSFFGASHQPQHF. In DNA form, the CDR3 reads TGTGCCAGCAGTTTCTTCGGGGCGAGTCATCAGCCCCAGCATTTT.